The 12 T cell receptor beta chains below all came from one sample that was sequenced in a study of T-cell reconstitution after alpha-beta-depleted transplantation in children. For TCRbeta, the library was prepared with unique molecular identifiers. Via MiXCR, TCRdb re-called the PCR reads, giving one row per CDR3 protein. The sample shows 420,000 or so distinct CDR3 sequences, approximately 11% of them seen only once. The source material was PBMCs from the stem cell graft donor, sampled from the stem cell graft. The origin of the receptors is a human donor who donated a stem cell graft to a child with acute myeloid leukemia.

V usage is TRBV12-3 or TRBV12-4 and J usage is TRBJ2-1; a weak D match, TRBD2 (6 bases). The V gene lost 7 bases and the J gene lost 6 bases, with 13 bases spanning the gap. This CDR3 spans 13 amino acids. CDR3 sequence (DNA): TGTGCCAGCACCCCGAACGGGGGCAATGAGCAGTTCTTC. Protein product: CASTPNGGNEQFF.

This clonotype was found a few times. The chain has TRBV5-1 and TRBJ1-1, with D uncertain. Deletions cut 6 bases from V and 2 bases from J, with 11 bases between. Per the germline V gene, CDR1 is SGHRS and CDR2 is YFSETQ. The CDR3 consists of 13 residues. The CDR3 reads CASTGADNTEAFF. The CDR3 DNA is TGCGCCAGCACGGGTGCGGACAACACTGAAGCTTTCTTT. Full variable domain (missing parts from reference TRBV5-1 and TRBJ1-1): KAGVTQTPRYLIKTRGQQVTLSCSPISGHRSVSWYQQTPGQGLQFLFEYFSETQRNKGNFPGRFSGRQFSNSRSEMNVSTLELGDSALYLCASTGADNTEAFFGQGTRLTVV.

The chain recombines TRBV20-1 with TRBJ2-4; a weak D match, TRBD2 (5 bases). CDR3 length: 13 amino acids. Germline V CDR1 and CDR2: DFQATT, SNEGSKA (reference sequence). Trimming pared 3 bases from V and 3 bases from J, leaving 9 bases between. CDR3 in amino acids: CSARVGGKNIQYF. The CDR3 bases are TGCAGTGCTAGGGTTGGAGGCAAAAACATTCAGTACTTC.

This clonotype has only a few counts. The chain recombines TRBV6-4 with TRBJ2-3; 8 positions match TRBD1. Germline CDR1 and CDR2: MRHNA and SNTAGT. This CDR3 spans 16 amino acids. Trimming cost V 1 base and J 7 bases; bases outside gene matches: 10. The CDR3 loop reads CASSDFGGQGAYTQYF. CDR3 bases: TGTGCCAGCAGTGACTTCGGTGGGCAGGGGGCATATACGCAGTATTTT.

The V gene is TRBV20-1, the J gene TRBJ1-1, with 9 positions matching TRBD1. The germline gives CDR1 DFQATT, CDR2 SNEGSKA (reference sequence). V gave up 0 bases and J gave up 4 bases; unmatched junction bases: 12. The CDR3 covers 17 residues. The CDR3: CSARDPGQGDSGTEAFF. The CDR3 nucleotides are TGCAGTGCTAGAGACCCGGGACAGGGAGATTCAGGCACTGAAGCTTTCTTT.

This clonotype was seen ten or more times. The chain's CDR3 is CSVRESGGFNEKLFF. In DNA form, the CDR3 reads TGCAGCGTCCGAGAGTCAGGGGGCTTTAATGAAAAACTGTTTTTT. The chain uses TRBV29-1 and TRBJ1-4, with 8 positions matching TRBD1. Germline V gives CDR1 SQVTM, CDR2 ANQGSEA. The CDR3 has 15 residues. After removal of 6 bases from V and 4 bases from J, the junction contained 10 bases not matched to a gene.

At least ten counts were recorded for this clonotype. The chain links TRBV6-5 to TRBJ2-5, with D perhaps given as TRBD1 or TRBD2 (5 bases each). The CDR3 loop spans 16 amino acids. V dropped 2 bases and J dropped 1 base, with 14 bases sitting between them. The V gene's germline CDR1 is MNHEY and CDR2 SVGAGI. Here the CDR3 reads CASSYRGQGPQETQYF. CDR3 nucleotides: TGTGCCAGCAGTTACCGGGGCCAAGGGCCCCAAGAGACCCAGTACTTC.

This clonotype was detected only a few times. The gene calls are TRBV7-2 and TRBJ1-5; D remains ambiguous. This CDR3 has 13 amino acids. The germline V gene has CDR1 SGHTA and CDR2 FQGNSA. V was pared by 2 bases and J by 4 bases, with 6 bases between. CDR3 sequence reads: CASSLSRNQPQHF. The CDR3 DNA is TGTGCCAGCAGCTTATCCAGGAATCAGCCCCAGCATTTT.

This clonotype was found a few times. This chain connects TRBV7-2 to TRBJ2-7; D could derive from TRBD1 or TRBD2 (6 bases each). Trimming stripped 3 bases from V and 3 bases from J, with 15 bases between. The length of the CDR3 is 15 residues. The germline V gene encodes CDR1 SGHTA and CDR2 FQGNSA. Here the CDR3 reads CASSLYVGGGYEQYV. The CDR3 nucleotides are TGTGCCAGCAGCTTGTACGTCGGGGGCGGCTACGAGCAGTACGTC.

This clonotype was found many times. The chain has TRBV4-2 and TRBJ1-3, with 8 positions matching TRBD1. The CDR3 runs to 16 residues. The V segment lost 4 bases and the J segment 8 bases; nucleotides outside the gene matches: 13. In germline, CDR1 is LGHNA, CDR2 YNFKEQ. In nucleotides, the CDR3 is TGTGCCAGCAGCCGATATACGACAGGGGTCGAGGACACCATATATTTT. Encoded protein: CASSRYTTGVEDTIYF.

This clonotype was picked up many times. The rearrangement uses TRBV5-1 and TRBJ1-2, with 9 bases identical to TRBD1. Germline trimming cut 4 bases from V and 5 bases from J; bases unmatched to any gene: 3. The germline V gene encodes CDR1 SGHRS and CDR2 YFSETQ. This CDR3 contains 13 residues. DNA for the CDR3: TGCGCCAGCAGCGAAGGGACAGGGTATGGCTACACCTTC. Its translation is CASSEGTGYGYTF.

This clonotype was found once. The chain joins TRBV5-4 to TRBJ2-1, with D unclear. This CDR3 is built from 13 residues. CDR1 and CDR2 (germline): SGHNT, YYREEE (reference sequence). V was cut by 4 bases and J by 4 bases, with 9 bases left in between. CDR3 loop: CASSHIRYNEQFF. DNA of the CDR3: TGTGCCAGCAGCCACATAAGGTACAATGAGCAGTTCTTC.